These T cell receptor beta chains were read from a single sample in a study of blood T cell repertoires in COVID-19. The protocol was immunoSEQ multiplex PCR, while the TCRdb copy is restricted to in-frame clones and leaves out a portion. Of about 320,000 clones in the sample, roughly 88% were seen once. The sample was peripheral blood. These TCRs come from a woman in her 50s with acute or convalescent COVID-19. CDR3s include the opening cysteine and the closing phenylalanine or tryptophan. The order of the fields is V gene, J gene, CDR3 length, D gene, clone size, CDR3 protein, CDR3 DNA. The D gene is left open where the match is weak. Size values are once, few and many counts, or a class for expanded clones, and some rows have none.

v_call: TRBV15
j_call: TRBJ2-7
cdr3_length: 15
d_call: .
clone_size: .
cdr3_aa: CATSRPPAGSYEQYF
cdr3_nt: TGTGCCACCAGCAGACCGCCAGCGGGCTCCTACGAGCAGTACTTC

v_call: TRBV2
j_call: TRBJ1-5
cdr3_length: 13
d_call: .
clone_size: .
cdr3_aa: CASRGEVSQPQHF
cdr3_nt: TGTGCCAGCAGGGGGGAGGTCAGCCAGCCCCAGCATTTT

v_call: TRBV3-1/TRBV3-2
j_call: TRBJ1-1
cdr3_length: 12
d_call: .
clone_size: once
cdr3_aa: CASSPGTGEAFF
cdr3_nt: TGTGCCAGCAGTCCCGGGACTGGTGAAGCTTTCTTT

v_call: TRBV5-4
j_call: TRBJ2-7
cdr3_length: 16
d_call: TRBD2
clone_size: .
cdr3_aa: CASSTRLAGGSYEQYF
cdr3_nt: TGTGCCAGCAGCACAAGATTAGCGGGAGGGTCCTACGAGCAGTACTTC

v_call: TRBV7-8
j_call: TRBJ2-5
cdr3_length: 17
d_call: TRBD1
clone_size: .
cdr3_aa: CASSSRQGVSLGETQYF
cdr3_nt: TGTGCCAGCAGCTCCCGACAGGGGGTCAGTCTAGGGGAGACCCAGTACTTC

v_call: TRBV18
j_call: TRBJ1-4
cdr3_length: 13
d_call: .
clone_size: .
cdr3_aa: CASSPRAGEKLFF
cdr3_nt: TGTGCCAGCTCACCACGGGCGGGCGAAAAACTGTTTTTT

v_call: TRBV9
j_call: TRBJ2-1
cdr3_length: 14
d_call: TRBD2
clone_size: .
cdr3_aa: CASNRRREGHEQFF
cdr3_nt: TGTGCCAGCAATCGCAGGCGGGAGGGGCATGAGCAGTTCTTC

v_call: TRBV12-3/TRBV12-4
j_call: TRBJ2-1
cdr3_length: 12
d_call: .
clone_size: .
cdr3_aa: CASSPDRSEQFF
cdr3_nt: TGTGCCAGCAGCCCAGACAGGAGCGAGCAGTTCTTC

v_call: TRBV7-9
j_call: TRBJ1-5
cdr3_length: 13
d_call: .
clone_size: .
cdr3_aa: CASSLGGGQPQHF
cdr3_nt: TGTGCCAGCAGCTTAGGGGGAGGTCAGCCCCAGCATTTT

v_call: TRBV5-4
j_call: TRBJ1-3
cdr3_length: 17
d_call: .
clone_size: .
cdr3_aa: CASSLAYGRDYGNTIYF
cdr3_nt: TGTGCCAGCAGCTTGGCCTACGGCAGGGATTATGGAAACACCATATATTTT

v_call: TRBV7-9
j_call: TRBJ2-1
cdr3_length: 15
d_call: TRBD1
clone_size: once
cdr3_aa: CASSLAGGAYNEQFF
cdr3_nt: TGTGCCAGCAGCTTAGCAGGGGGCGCCTACAATGAGCAGTTCTTC

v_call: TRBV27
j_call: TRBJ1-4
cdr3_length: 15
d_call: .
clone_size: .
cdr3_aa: CASSLSFWGGEKLFF
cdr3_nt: TGTGCCAGCAGTTTATCGTTTTGGGGGGGAGAAAAACTGTTTTTT

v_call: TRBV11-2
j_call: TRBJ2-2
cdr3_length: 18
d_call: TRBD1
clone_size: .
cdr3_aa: CASSLAQPGTGGLGELFF
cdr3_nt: TGTGCCAGCAGCTTAGCCCAACCCGGGACAGGGGGCTTGGGGGAGCTGTTTTTT

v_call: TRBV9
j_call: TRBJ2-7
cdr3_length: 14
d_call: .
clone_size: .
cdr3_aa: CASSRGQLSYEQYF
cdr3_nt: TGTGCCAGCAGCCGCGGACAGCTCTCCTACGAGCAGTACTTC

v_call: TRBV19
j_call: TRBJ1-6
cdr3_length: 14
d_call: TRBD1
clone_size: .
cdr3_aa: CASTPTGVGTPLHF
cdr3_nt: TGTGCCAGTACCCCGACAGGGGTGGGAACACCCCTCCACTTT

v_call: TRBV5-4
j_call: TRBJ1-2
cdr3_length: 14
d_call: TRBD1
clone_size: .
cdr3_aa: CASSLGGVVYGYTF
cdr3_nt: TGTGCCAGCAGCTTAGGGGGCGTTGTCTATGGCTACACCTTC

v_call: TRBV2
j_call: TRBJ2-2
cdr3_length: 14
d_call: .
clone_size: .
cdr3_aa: CASMWDTNTGELFF
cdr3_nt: TGTGCCAGCATGTGGGACACAAACACCGGGGAGCTGTTTTTT

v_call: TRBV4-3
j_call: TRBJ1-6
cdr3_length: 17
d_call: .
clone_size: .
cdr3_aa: CASSQDPATGTNSPLHF
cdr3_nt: TGCGCCAGCAGCCAAGATCCGGCGACAGGCACTAATTCACCCCTCCACTTT

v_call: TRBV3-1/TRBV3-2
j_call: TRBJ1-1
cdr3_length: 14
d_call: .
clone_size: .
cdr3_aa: CASSRHAEGGEAFF
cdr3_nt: TGTGCCAGCAGCCGCCATGCGGAAGGGGGTGAAGCTTTCTTT

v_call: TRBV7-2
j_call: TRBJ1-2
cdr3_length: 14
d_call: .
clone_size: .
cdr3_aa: CASSSVQVPGGYTF
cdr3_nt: TGTGCCAGCAGCTCGGTACAGGTACCTGGAGGCTACACCTTC

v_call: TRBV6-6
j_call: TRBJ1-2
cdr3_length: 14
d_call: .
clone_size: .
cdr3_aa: CASSYSTPNYGYTF
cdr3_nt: TGTGCCAGCAGTTACTCAACACCTAACTATGGCTACACCTTC

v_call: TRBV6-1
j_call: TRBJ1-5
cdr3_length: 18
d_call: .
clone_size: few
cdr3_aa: CASSEVVGWEGGAPQGHF
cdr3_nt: TGTGCCAGCAGTGAAGTAGTTGGGTGGGAAGGTGGGGCCCCCCAAGGGCATTTT

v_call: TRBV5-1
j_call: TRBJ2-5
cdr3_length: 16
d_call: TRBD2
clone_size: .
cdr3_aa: CASSLVLAGGWETQYF
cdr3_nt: TGCGCCAGCAGCTTGGTTCTAGCGGGAGGATGGGAGACCCAGTACTTC

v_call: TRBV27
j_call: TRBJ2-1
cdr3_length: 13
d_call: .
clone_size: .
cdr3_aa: CASRLASYNEQFF
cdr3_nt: TGTGCCAGCAGGCTAGCCTCCTACAATGAGCAGTTCTTC

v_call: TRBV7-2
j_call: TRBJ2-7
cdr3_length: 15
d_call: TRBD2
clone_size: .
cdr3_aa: CASSLEGGRRYEQYF
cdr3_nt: TGTGCCAGCAGCTTAGAAGGCGGGAGGAGGTACGAGCAGTACTTC

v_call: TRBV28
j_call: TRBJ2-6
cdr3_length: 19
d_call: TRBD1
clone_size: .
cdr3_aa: CASSQSRDRGLPGANVLTF
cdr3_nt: TGTGCCAGCAGCCAGAGCCGGGACAGGGGGTTACCTGGGGCCAACGTCCTGACTTTC

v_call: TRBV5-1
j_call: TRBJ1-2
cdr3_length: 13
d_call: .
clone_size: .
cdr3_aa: CASSLAQDASYTF
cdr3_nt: TGCGCCAGCAGCTTGGCACAGGATGCAAGCTACACCTTC

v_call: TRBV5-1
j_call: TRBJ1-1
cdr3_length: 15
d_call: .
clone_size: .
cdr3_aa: CASSLVGGEGSEAFF
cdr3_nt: TGCGCCAGCAGCTTGGTAGGGGGAGAGGGGTCTGAAGCTTTCTTT

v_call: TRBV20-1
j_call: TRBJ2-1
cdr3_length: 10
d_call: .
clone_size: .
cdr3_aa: CSATDSEQFF
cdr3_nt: TGCAGTGCTACTGACAGTGAGCAGTTCTTC

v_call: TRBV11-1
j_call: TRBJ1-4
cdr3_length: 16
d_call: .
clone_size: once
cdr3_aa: CASSSREVATNEKLFF
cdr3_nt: TGTGCCAGCAGCTCGAGGGAGGTGGCAACTAATGAAAAACTGTTTTTT

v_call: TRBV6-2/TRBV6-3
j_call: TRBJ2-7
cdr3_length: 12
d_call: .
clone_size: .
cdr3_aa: CASSSRGGEQYF
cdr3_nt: TGTGCCAGCAGTTCCCGTGGCGGCGAGCAGTACTTC

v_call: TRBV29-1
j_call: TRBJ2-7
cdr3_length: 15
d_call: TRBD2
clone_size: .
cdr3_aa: CSVGKLAGVSYEQYF
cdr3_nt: TGCAGCGTTGGAAAACTAGCGGGAGTGTCCTACGAGCAGTACTTC

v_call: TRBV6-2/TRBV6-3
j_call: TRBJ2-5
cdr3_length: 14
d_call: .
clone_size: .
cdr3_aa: CASSPRGPQETQYF
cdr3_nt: TGTGCCAGCAGTCCCAGGGGTCCCCAAGAGACCCAGTACTTC

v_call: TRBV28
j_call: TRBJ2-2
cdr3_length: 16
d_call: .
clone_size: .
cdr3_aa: CASSLLAGSNTGELFF
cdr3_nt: TGTGCCAGCAGTTTATTGGCGGGGTCGAACACCGGGGAGCTGTTTTTT

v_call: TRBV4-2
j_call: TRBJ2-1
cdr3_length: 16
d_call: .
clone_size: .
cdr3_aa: CASSQGRSGSYNEQFF
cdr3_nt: TGTGCCAGCAGCCAAGGCCGTAGCGGCTCCTACAATGAGCAGTTCTTC

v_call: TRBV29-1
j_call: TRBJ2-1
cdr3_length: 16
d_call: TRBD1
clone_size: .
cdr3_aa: CSVASPGQGHYNEQFF
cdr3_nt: TGCAGCGTCGCCTCACCGGGACAGGGGCACTACAATGAGCAGTTCTTC

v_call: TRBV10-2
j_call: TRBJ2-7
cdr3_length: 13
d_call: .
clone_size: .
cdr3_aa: CASIDRSRNEQYF
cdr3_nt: TGCGCCAGCATCGACAGGAGTAGAAACGAGCAGTACTTC

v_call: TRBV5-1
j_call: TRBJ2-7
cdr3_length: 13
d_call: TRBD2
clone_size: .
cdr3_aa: CASKIGRSYEQYF
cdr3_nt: TGCGCCAGCAAAATCGGGAGGTCCTACGAGCAGTACTTC

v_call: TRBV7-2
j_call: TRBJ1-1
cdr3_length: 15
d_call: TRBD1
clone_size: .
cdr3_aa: CASSIFTGVGTEAFF
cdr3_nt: TGTGCCAGCAGCATATTTACAGGGGTGGGCACTGAAGCTTTCTTT

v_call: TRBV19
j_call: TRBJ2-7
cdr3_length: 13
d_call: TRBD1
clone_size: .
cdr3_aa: CASQGQGAYEQYF
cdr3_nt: TGTGCCAGTCAAGGACAGGGAGCCTACGAGCAGTACTTC

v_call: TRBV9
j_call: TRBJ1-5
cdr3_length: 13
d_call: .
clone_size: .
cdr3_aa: CASSVADDIAQHF
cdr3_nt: TGTGCCAGCAGCGTAGCCGACGACATAGCCCAGCATTTT

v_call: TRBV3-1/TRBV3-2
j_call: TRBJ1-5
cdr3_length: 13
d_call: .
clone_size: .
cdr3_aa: CASSQARAQPQHF
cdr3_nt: TGTGCCAGCAGCCAAGCCAGGGCTCAGCCCCAGCATTTT

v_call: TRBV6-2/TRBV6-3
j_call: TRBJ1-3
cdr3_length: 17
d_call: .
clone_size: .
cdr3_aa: CASSYSVPDRSGNTIYF
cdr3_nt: TGTGCCAGCAGTTACTCTGTCCCTGACAGATCTGGAAACACCATATATTTT

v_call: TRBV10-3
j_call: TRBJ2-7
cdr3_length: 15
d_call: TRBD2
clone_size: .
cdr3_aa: CAISTGTSGSYEQYF
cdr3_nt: TGTGCCATCAGTACCGGGACTAGCGGTTCCTACGAGCAGTACTTC

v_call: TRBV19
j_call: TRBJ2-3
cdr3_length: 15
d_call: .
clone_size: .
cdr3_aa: CASSLGTLITDTQYF
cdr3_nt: TGTGCCAGTAGTTTGGGGACACTGATCACAGATACGCAGTATTTT